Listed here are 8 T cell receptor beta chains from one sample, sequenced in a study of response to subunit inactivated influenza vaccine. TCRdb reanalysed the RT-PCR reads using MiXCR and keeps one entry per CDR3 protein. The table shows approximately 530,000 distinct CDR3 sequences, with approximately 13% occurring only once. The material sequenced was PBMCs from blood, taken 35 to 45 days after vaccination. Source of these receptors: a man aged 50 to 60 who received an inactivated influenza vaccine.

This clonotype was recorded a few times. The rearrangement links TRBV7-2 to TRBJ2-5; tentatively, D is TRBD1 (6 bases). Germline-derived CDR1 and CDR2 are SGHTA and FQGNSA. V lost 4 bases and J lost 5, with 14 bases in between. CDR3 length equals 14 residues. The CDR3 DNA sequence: TGTGCCAGCAGCTACGCAGGGGTATTGGAGACCCAGTACTTC. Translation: CASSYAGVLETQYF.

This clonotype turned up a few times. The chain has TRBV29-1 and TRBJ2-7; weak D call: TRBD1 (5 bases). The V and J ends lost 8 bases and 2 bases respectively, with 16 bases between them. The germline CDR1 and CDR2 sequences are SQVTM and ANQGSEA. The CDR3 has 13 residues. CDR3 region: CSPRKRQPYEQYF. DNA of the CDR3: TGCAGCCCTCGAAAACGACAGCCCTACGAGCAGTACTTC.

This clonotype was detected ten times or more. In DNA, the CDR3 is TGCAGCGTTGAAGTGGAAACCTACGAGCAGTACTTC. Its translation: CSVEVETYEQYF. This rearrangement joins TRBV29-1 to TRBJ2-7; no reliable D call. V was trimmed by 1 base and J by 2 bases, leaving 6 bases between them. Germline V CDR1 and CDR2: SQVTM, ANQGSEA. The CDR3 consists of 12 residues.

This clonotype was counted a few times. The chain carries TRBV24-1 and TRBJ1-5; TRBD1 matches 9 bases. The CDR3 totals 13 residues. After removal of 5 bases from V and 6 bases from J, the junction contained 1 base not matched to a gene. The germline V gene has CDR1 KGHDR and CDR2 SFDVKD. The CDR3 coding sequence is TGTGCCACCAGTGGGACAGGGGTTCAGCCCCAGCATTTT. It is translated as CATSGTGVQPQHF.

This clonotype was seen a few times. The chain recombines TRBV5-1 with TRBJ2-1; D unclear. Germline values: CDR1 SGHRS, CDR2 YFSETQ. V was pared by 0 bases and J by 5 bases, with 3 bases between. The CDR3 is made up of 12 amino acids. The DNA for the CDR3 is TGCGCCAGCAGCTTGGAAAACAATGAGCAGTTCTTC. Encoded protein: CASSLENNEQFF.

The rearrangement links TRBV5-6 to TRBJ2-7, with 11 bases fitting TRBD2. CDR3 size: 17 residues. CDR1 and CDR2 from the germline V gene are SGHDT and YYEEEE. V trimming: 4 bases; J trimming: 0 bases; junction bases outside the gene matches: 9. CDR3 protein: CASSRPGLADSSYEQYF. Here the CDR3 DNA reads TGTGCCAGCAGCCGACCGGGACTAGCGGATAGCTCCTACGAGCAGTACTTC.

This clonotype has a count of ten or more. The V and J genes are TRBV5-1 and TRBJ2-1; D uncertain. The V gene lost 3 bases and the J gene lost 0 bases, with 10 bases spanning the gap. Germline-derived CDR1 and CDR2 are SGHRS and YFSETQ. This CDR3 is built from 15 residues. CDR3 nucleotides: TGCGCCAGCAGCTCCGTAACGTACTCCTACAATGAGCAGTTCTTC. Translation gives CASSSVTYSYNEQFF.

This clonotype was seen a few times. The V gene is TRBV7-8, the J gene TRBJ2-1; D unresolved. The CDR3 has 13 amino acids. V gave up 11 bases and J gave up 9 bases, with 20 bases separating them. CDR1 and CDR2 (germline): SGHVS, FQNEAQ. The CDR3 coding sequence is TGTGCCCTCGGGTCGGGCCGGCTTAGTGAGCAGTTCTTC. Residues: CALGSGRLSEQFF.